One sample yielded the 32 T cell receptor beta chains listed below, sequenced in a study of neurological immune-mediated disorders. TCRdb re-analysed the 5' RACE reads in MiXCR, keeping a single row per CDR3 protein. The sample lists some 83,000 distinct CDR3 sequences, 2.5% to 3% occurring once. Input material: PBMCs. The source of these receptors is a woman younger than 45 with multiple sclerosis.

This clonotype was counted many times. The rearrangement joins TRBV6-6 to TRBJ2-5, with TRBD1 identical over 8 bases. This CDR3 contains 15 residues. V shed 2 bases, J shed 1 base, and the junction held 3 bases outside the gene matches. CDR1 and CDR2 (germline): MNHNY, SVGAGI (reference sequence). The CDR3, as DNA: TGTGCCAGCAGTTACCCAGACAGGGGCCAAGAGACCCAGTACTTC. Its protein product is CASSYPDRGQETQYF.

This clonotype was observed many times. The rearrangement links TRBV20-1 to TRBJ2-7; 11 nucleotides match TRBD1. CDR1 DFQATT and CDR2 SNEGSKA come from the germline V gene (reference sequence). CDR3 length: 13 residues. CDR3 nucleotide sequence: TGCAGCGCCCCGGACAGGGGGCTGGGGGAGCAGTACTTC. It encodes CSAPDRGLGEQYF.

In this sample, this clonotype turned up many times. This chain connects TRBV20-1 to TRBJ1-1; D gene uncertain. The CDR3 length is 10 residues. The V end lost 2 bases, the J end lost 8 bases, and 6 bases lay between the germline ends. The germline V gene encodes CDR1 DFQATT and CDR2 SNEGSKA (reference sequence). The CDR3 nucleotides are TGCAGTGCTAGACTTACCGAAGCTTTCTTT. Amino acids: CSARLTEAFF.

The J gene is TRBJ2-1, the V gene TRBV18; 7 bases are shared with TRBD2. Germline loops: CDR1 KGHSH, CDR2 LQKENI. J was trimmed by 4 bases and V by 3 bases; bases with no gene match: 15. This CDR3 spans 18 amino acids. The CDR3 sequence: CASSPLVGGSWEYNEQFF. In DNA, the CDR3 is TGTGCCAGCTCACCGTTAGTCGGCGGGAGCTGGGAATACAATGAGCAGTTCTTC.

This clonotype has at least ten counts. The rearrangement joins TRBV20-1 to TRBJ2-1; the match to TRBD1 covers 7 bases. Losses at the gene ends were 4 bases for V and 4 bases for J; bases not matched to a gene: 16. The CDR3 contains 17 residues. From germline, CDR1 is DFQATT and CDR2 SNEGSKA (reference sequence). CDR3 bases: TGCAGTGCTACACCTTACAGGGGACAGTCTAATTACAATGAGCAGTTCTTC. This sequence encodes CSATPYRGQSNYNEQFF.

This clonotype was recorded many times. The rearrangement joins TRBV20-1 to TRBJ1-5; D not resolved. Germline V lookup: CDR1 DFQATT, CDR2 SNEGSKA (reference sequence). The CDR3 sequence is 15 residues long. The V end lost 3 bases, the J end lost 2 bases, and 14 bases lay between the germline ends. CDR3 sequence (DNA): TGCAGTGCTAGGGGCATGAATGGGGGCAATCAGCCCCAGCATTTT. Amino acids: CSARGMNGGNQPQHF.

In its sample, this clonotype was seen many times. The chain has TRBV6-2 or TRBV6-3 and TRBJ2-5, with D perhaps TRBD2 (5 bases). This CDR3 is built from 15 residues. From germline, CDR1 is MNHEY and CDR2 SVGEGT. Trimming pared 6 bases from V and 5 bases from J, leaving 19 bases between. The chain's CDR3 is CASSEVDSRRETQYF. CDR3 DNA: TGTGCCAGCAGCGAGGTGGACTCCCGGCGGGAGACCCAGTACTTC.

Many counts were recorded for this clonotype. The DNA of the CDR3 is TGTGCCAGCAGGGCCTCCGGGACAAGACCCTACGAGCAGTACTTC. As protein: CASRASGTRPYEQYF. This chain uses TRBV12-3 or TRBV12-4 with TRBJ2-7; weak D call: TRBD1 (6 bases). The CDR3 spans 15 residues. Trimming removed 6 bases at V and 2 bases at J, with 17 bases between.

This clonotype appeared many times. In DNA form, the CDR3 reads TGTGCCAGCAGCTTATCCCTATCCCGAGACACAAATAGCAATCAGCCCCAGCATTTT. Encoded protein: CASSLSLSRDTNSNQPQHF. The genes are TRBV7-8 and TRBJ1-5, with D hard to call. Deletions cut 2 bases from V and 0 bases from J, with 20 bases between. CDR1 SGHVS and CDR2 FQNEAQ come from the germline V gene. The CDR3 is made up of 19 amino acids.

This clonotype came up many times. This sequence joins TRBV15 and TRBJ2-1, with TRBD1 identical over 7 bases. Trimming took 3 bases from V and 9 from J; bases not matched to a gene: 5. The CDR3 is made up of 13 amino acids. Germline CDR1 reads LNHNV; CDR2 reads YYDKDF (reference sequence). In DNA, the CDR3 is TGTGCCACCAGCAGGACAGGGCCGGGTGAGCAGTTCTTC. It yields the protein CATSRTGPGEQFF.

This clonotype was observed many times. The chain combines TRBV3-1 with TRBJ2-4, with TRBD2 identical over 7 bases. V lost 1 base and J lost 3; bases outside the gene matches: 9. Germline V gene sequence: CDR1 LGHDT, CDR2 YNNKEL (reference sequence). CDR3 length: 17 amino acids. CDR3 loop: CASSQGSGNGGKNIQYF. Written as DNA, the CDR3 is TGTGCCAGCAGCCAAGGCAGCGGGAACGGGGGCAAAAACATTCAGTACTTC. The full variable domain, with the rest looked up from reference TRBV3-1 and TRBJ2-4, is DTAVSQTPKYLVTQMGNDKSIKCEQNLGHDTMYWYKQDSKKFLKIMFSYNNKELIINETVPNRFSPKSPDKAHLNLHINSLELGDSAVYFCASSQGSGNGGKNIQYFGAGTRLSVL.

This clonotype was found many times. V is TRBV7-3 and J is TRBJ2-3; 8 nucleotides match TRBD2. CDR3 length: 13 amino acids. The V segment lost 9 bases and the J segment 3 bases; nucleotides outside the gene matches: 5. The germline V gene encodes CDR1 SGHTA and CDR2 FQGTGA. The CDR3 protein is CASTSGSTDTQYF. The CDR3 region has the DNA TGTGCCAGTACGAGCGGGAGTACAGATACGCAGTATTTT.

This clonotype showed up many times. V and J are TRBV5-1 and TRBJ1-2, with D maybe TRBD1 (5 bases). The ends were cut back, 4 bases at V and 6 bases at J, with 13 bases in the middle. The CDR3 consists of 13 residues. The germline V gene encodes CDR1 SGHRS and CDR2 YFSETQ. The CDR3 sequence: CASSPPQGNGYTF. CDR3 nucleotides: TGCGCCAGCAGCCCCCCCCAGGGTAATGGCTACACCTTC.

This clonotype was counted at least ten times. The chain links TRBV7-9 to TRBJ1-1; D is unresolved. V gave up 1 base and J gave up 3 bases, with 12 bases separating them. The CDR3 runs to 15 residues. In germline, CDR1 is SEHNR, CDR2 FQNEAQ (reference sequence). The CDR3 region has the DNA TGTGCCAGCAGCTTAGTAGATATCCGCGACACTGAAGCTTTCTTT. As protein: CASSLVDIRDTEAFF. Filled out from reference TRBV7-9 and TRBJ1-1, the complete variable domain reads DTGVSQNPRHKITKRGQNVTFRCDPISEHNRLYWYRQTLGQGPEFLTYFQNEAQLEKSRLLSDRFSAERPKGSFSTLEIQRTEQGDSAMYLCASSLVDIRDTEAFFGQGTRLTVV.

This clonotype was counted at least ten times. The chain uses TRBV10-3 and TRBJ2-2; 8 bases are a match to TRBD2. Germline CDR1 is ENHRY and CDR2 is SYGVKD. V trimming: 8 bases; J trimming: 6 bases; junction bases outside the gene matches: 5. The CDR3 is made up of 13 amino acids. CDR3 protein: CAISSGGPGELFF. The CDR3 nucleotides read TGTGCCATCTCATCGGGAGGGCCCGGGGAGCTGTTTTTT.

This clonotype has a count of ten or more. Here the CDR3 reads CASSSQQGTFSYEQYF. The CDR3 DNA reads as TGCGCCAGCAGCTCTCAACAGGGGACCTTTTCCTACGAGCAGTACTTC. The chain links TRBV5-1 to TRBJ2-7; 7 nucleotides line up with TRBD1. Per germline, CDR1 SGHRS and CDR2 YFSETQ. The CDR3 runs to 16 residues. Trimming at V came to 3 bases and at J to 1 base, leaving 10 bases not matched to a gene.

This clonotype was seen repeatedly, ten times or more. DNA for the CDR3: TGTGCCAGCGCGGGACTAGCGGGAGCCTACGAGCAGTACTTC. Its protein is CASAGLAGAYEQYF. V usage is TRBV25-1 and J usage is TRBJ2-7, with 14 bases matching TRBD2. V lost 8 bases to trimming and J lost 2 bases; unmatched junction nucleotides: 2. The CDR3 runs to 14 residues. The germline CDR1 and CDR2 sequences are MGHDK and SYGVNS.

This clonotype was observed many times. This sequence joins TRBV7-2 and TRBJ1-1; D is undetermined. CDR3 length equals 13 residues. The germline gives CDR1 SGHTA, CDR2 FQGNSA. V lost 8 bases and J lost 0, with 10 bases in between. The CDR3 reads CASSGGMNTEAFF. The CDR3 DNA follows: TGTGCCAGCTCGGGTGGGATGAACACTGAAGCTTTCTTT.

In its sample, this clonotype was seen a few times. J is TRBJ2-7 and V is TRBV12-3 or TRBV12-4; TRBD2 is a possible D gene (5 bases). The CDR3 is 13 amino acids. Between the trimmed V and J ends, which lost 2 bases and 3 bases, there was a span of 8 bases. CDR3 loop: CASSLYRGYEQYF. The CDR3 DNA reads TGTGCCAGCAGTTTATATCGGGGCTACGAGCAGTACTTC.

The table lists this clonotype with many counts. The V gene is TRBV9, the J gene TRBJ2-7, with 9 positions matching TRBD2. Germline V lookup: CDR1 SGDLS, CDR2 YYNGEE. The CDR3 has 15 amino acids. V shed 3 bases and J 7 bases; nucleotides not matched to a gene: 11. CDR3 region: CASSAGGLASFEQYF. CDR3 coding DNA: TGTGCCAGCAGCGCGGGGGGACTAGCTTCGTTTGAGCAGTACTTC.

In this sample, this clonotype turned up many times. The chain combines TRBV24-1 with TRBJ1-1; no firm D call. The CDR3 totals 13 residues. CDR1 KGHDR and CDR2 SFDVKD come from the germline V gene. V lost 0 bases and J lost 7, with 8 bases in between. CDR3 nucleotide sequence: TGTGCCACCAGTGATTTGAGTTCTGATGAAGCTTTCTTT. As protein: CATSDLSSDEAFF.

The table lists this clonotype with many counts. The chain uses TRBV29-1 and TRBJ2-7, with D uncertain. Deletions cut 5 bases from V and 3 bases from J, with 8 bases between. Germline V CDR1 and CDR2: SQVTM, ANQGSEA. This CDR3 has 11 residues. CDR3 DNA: TGCAGCGTTCAGCTAGGCTACGAGCAGTACTTC. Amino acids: CSVQLGYEQYF.

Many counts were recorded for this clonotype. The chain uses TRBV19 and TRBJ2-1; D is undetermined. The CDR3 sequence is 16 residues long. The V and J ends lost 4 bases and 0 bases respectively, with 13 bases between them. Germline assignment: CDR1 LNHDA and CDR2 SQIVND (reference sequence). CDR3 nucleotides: TGTGCCAGTAGTAGCCCCTACCCGAGCTCCTACAATGAGCAGTTCTTC. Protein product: CASSSPYPSSYNEQFF.

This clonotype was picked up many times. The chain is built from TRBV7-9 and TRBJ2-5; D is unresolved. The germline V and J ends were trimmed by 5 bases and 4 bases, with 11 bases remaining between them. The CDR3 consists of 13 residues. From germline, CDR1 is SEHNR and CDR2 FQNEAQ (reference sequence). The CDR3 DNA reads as TGTGCCAGCAGCCGGTTTGATCGAGAGACCCAGTACTTC. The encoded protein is CASSRFDRETQYF.

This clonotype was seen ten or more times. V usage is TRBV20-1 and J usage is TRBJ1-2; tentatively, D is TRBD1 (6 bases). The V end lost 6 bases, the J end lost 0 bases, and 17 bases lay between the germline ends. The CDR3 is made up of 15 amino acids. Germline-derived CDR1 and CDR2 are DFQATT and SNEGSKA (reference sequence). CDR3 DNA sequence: TGCAGTGCCCCAAGGGGGGGTGCGGCTAACTATGGCTACACCTTC. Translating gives CSAPRGGAANYGYTF.

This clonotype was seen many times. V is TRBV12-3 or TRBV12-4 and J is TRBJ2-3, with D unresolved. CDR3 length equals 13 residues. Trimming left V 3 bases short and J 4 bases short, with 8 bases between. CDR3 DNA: TGTGCCAGCAGTTTCGGCGGAGCAGATACGCAGTATTTT. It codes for CASSFGGADTQYF.

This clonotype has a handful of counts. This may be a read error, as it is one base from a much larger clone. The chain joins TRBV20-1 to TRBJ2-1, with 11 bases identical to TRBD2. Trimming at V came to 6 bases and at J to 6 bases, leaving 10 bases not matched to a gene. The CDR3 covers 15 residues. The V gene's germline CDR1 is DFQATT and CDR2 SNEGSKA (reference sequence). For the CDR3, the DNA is TGCAGTGCCCAACATAGCGGGAGGGCCACCAATGAGCAGTTCTTC. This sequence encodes CSAQHSGRATNEQFF.

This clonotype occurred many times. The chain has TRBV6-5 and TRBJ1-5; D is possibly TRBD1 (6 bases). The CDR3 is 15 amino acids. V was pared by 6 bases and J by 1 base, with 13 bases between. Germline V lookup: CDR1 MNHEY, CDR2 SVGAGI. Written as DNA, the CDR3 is TGTGCCAGCAGGACAAACAGGGTGAGCAATCAGCCCCAGCATTTT. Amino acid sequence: CASRTNRVSNQPQHF.

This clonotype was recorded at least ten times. The DNA for the CDR3 is TGTGCCAGCAGTCATACGGGACAGCACTACGAGCAGTACTTC. The encoded protein is CASSHTGQHYEQYF. V gene TRBV27 combines with J gene TRBJ2-7; 7 bases fit TRBD1. V shed 5 bases, J shed 3 bases, and the junction held 7 bases outside the gene matches. The CDR3 spans 14 residues. Germline assignment: CDR1 MNHEY and CDR2 SMNVEV (reference sequence).

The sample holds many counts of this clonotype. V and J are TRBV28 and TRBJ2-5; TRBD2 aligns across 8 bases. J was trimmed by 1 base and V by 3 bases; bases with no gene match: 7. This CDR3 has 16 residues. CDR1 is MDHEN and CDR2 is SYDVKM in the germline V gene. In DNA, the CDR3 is TGTGCCAGCAGTTTTTGGTTTAGCGGGACCCAAGAGACCCAGTACTTC. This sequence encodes CASSFWFSGTQETQYF.

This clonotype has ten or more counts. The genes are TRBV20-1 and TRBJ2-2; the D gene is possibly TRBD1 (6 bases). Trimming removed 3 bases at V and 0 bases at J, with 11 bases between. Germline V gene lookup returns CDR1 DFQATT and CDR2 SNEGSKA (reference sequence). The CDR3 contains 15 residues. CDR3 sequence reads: CSASKQGANTGELFF. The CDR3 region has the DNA TGCAGTGCTAGTAAACAGGGCGCGAACACCGGGGAGCTGTTTTTT.

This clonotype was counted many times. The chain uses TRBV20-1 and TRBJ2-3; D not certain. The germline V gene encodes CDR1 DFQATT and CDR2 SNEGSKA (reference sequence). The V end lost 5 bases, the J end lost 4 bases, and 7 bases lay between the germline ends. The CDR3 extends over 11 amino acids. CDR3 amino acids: CSALPADTQYF. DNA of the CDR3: TGCAGTGCTCTCCCCGCAGATACGCAGTATTTT.